Listed here is a single T cell receptor beta chain. Its antigen is as yet unknown. These data come from a study of vaccination and CD4 T cells after COVID-19. The V gene's germline CDR1 is SGHTA and CDR2 FQGTGA. This CDR3 spans 15 amino acids. The junction had 4 bases not matched to a gene; V was cut back by 5 bases and J by 0 bases. Broader study findings: Within the convalescent patients, a median about 89% of the SARS-CoV-2-reactive clones were ones that appeared only post-vaccination.

Treatment defined: approximately nine-day PBMC culture with coronavirus spike peptide pools or control peptides (ViraFEST assay). Sequencing of DNA taken from cultured CD4+ T cells relied on the Oncomine TCR Beta short-read assay. TCRdb itself ran the PCR reads through MiXCR, one entry per CDR3 protein. The table lists more than 9,500 distinct CDR3 sequences, 45% to 55% of them singletons. This sequence originates from a human donor who had recovered from COVID-19. The gene calls are TRBV7-3 and TRBJ2-1; 7 bases are shared with TRBD1. Sequencing used CD4+ T cells from blood, cultured in vitro. The CDR3 coding sequence is TGTGCCAGCAGCCCCAGACAGGGCTCCTACAATGAGCAGTTCTTC. As protein: CASSPRQGSYNEQFF. Combining the CDR3 with reference TRBV7-3 and TRBJ2-1 gives the whole variable domain GAGVSQTPSNKVTEKGKYVELRCDPISGHTALYWYRQSLGQGPEFLIYFQGTGAADDSGLPNDRFFAVRPEGSVSTLKIQRTERGDSAVYLCASSPRQGSYNEQFFGPGTRLTVL.